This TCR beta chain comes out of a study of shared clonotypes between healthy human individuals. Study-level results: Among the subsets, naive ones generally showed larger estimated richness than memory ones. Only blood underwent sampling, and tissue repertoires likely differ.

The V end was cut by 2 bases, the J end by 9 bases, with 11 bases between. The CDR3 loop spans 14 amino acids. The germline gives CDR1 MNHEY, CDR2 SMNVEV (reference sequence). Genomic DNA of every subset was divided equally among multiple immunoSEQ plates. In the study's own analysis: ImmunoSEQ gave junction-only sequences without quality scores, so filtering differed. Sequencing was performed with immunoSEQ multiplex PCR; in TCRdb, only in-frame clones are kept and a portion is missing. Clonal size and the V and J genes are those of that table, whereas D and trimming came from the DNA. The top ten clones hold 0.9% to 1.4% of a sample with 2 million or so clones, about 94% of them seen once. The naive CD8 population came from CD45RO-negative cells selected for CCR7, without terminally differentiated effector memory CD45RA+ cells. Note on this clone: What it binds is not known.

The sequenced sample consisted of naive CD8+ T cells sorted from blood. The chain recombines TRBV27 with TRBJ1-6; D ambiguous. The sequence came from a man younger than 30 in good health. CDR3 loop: CASSLGGRTSPLHF. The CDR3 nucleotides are TGTGCCAGCAGTTTAGGTGGAAGGACTTCACCCCTCCACTTT.